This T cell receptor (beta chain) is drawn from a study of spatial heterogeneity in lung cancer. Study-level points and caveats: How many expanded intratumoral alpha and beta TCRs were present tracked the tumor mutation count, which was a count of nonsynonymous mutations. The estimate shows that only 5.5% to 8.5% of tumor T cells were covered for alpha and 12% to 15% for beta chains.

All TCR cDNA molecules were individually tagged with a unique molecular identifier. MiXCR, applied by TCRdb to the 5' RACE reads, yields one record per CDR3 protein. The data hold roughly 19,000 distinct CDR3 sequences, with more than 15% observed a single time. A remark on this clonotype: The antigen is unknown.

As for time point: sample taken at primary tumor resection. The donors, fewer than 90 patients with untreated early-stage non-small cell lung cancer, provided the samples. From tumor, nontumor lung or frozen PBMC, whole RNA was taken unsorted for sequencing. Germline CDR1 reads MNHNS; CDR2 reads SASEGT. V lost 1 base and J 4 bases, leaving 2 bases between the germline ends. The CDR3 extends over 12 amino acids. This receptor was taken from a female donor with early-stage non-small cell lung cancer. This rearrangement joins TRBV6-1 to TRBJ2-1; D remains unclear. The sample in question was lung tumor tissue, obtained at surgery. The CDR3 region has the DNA TGTGCCAGCAGTGAAGAGTACAATGAGCAGTTCTTC. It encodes CASSEEYNEQFF.